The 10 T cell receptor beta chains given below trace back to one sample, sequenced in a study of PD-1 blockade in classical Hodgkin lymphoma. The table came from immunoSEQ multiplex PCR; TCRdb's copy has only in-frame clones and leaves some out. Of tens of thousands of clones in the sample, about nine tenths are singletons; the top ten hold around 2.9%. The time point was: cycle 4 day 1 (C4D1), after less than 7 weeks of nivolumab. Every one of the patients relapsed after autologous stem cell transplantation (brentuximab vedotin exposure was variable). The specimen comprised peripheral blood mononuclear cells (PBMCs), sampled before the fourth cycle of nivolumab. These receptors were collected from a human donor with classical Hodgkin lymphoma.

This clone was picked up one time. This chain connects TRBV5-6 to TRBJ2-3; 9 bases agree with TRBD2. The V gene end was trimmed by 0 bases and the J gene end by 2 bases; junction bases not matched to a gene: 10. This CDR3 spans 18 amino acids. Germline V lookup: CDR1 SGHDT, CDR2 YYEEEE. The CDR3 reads CASSLVVWAGGNTDTQYF. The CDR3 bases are TGTGCCAGCAGCTTGGTTGTCTGGGCGGGGGGGAACACAGATACGCAGTATTTT.

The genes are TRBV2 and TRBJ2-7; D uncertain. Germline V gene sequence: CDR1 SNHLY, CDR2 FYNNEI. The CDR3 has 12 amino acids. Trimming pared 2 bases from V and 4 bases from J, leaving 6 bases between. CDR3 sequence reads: CASSEWDYEQYF. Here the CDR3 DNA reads TGTGCCAGCAGTGAATGGGATTACGAGCAGTACTTC.

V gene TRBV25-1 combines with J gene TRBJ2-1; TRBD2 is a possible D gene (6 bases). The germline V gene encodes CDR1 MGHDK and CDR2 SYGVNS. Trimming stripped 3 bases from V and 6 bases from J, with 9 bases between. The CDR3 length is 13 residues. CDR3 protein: CASSERGINEQFF. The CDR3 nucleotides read TGTGCCAGCAGTGAGCGGGGTATCAATGAGCAGTTCTTC.

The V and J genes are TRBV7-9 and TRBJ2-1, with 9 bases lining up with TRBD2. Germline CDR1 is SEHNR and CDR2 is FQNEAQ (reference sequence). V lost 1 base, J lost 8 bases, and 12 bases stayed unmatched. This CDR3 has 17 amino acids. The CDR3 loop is CASSLGGGLAGLDEQFF. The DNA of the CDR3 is TGTGCCAGCAGCTTAGGGGGCGGTCTAGCGGGGCTAGATGAGCAGTTCTTC.

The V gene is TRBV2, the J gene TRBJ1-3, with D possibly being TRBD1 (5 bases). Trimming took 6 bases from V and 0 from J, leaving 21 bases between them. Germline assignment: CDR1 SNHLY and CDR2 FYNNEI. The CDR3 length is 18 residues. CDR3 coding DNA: TGTGCCAGCAGGAGGGACTGGGAGACGGTAACCTCTGGAAACACCATATATTTT. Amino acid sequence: CASRRDWETVTSGNTIYF.

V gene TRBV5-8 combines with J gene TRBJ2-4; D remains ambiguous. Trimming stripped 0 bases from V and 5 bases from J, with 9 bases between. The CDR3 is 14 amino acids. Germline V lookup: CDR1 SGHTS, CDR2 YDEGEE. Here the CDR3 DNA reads TGTGCCAGCAGCTTGGTCAGCATCCAAAACATTCAGTACTTC. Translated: CASSLVSIQNIQYF.

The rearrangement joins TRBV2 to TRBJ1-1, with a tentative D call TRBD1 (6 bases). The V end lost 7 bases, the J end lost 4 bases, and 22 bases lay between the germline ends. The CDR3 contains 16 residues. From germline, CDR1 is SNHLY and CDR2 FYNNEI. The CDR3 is CASILSFGGLGTEAFF. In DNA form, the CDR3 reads TGTGCCAGCATTTTATCTTTCGGGGGGCTTGGCACTGAAGCTTTCTTT.

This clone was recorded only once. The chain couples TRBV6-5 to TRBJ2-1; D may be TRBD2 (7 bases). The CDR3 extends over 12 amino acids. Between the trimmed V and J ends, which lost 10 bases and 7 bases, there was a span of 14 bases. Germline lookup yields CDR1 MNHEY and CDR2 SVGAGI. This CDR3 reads CATFGGQNEQFF. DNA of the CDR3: TGTGCCACCTTCGGGGGGCAGAATGAGCAGTTCTTC.

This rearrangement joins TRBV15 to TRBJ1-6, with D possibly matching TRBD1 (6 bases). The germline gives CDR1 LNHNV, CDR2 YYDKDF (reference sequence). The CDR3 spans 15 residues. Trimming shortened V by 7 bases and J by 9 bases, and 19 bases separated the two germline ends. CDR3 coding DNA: TGTGCCACCATCATAAACAGGGCCAACGTTTCACCCCTCCACTTT. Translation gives CATIINRANVSPLHF. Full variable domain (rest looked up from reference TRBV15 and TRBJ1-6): DAMVIQNPRYQVTQFGKPVTLSCSQTLNHNVMYWYQQKSSQAPKLLFHYYDKDFNNEADTPDNFQSRRPNTSFCFLDIRSPGLGDTAMYLCATIINRANVSPLHFGNGTRLTVT.

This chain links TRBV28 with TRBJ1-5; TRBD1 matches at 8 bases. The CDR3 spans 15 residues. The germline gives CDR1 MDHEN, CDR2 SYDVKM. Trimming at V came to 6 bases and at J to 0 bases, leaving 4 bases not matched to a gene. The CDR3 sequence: CASSRGQVSNQPQHF. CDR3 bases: TGTGCCAGCAGCAGGGGGCAGGTTAGCAATCAGCCCCAGCATTTT. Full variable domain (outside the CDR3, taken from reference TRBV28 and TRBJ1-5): DVKVTQSSRYLVKRTGEKVFLECVQDMDHENMFWYRQDPGLGLRLIYFSYDVKMKEKGDIPEGYSVSREKKERFSLILESASTNQTSMYLCASSRGQVSNQPQHFGDGTRLSIL.